The rows below give T cell receptor beta chains drawn from one sample of a study of T cell responses to AZD1222 COVID-19 vaccine. TCRdb's table, derived via immunoSEQ multiplex PCR, lists solely in-frame clones and lacks some. The sample includes more than 120,000 clones, more than 70% of them seen just once. Sample: peripheral blood, taken 28 days after the second AZD1222 dose. The receptors come from an adult who received the AZD1222 COVID-19 vaccine. CDR3s include the opening cysteine and the closing phenylalanine or tryptophan. A D gene is named only where the DNA matches it firmly. Some rows mark clone size as missing; the rest say once, few, many or name a class of expanded clone.

cdr3_nt,cdr3_aa,d_call,v_call,clone_size,j_call
TGTGCCAGCAGCTTACGGCAGGGCAGTCGGCAGCCCCAGCATTTT,CASSLRQGSRQPQHF,.,TRBV7-2,.,TRBJ1-5
TGTGCCAGTAGTATACGGACAGGGAGAACCTACGAGCAGTACTTC,CASSIRTGRTYEQYF,TRBD1,TRBV19,.,TRBJ2-7
TGTGCCAGCAGCTCAGGACTAGCGGGAGGGGGGGAGCAGTTCTTC,CASSSGLAGGGEQFF,TRBD2,TRBV5-8,.,TRBJ2-1
TGTGCCAGCAGCTCATTCGGGACTAGCCTTACCTACGAGCAGTACTTC,CASSSFGTSLTYEQYF,TRBD2,TRBV11-2,.,TRBJ2-7
TGTGCCAGCAGTCTGACTAGGGAACAGCAGTACTTC,CASSLTREQQYF,.,TRBV28,.,TRBJ2-7
TGTGCCAGCAGCCCACGGGGCCTGAGCTCCTACAATGAGCAGTTCTTC,CASSPRGLSSYNEQFF,.,TRBV28,once,TRBJ2-1
TGCAGCGTGGCGACAGGGCCCACTGAAGCTTTCTTT,CSVATGPTEAFF,TRBD1,TRBV29-1,once,TRBJ1-1
TGTGCCAGCAGCCGAGGACAGCCCTGGGGCTACACCTTC,CASSRGQPWGYTF,.,TRBV7-9,once,TRBJ1-2
TGCGCCAGCTCTAGCGGGCACGGGGTGACCGGGGAGCTGTTTTTT,CASSSGHGVTGELFF,TRBD2,TRBV5-1,once,TRBJ2-2
TGTGCCACCAGTGAAGGGCGCTCCAATCAGCCCCAGCATTTT,CATSEGRSNQPQHF,.,TRBV15,once,TRBJ1-5